These 12 T cell receptor beta chains originate from one sample sequenced in a study of blood T cell repertoires in COVID-19. The repertoire was sequenced with immunoSEQ multiplex PCR; TCRdb's copy has only in-frame clones and lacks some. The sample has 15,000 to 20,000 clones; 85% are singletons. Sequenced: peripheral blood. The origin of the receptors is a man older than 75 with acute or convalescent COVID-19.

The chain has TRBV7-3 and TRBJ2-7; D is perhaps TRBD1 (5 bases). Germline values: CDR1 SGHTA, CDR2 FQGTGA. Trimming took 6 bases from V and 3 from J, leaving 18 bases between them. The CDR3 sequence is 15 residues long. This CDR3 is CASSPQGASHYEQYF. CDR3 DNA: TGTGCCAGCAGTCCCCAAGGGGCAAGTCACTACGAGCAGTACTTC.

V gene TRBV7-6 combines with J gene TRBJ2-7; 11 bases fit TRBD1. V lost 3 bases, J lost 4 bases, and 8 bases stayed unmatched. CDR3 length: 16 residues. Looked up from germline, CDR1 is SGHVS and CDR2 is FNYEAQ. In nucleotides, the CDR3 is TGTGCCAGCAGCTTGTCCGCCGGGACAGGGGGTTACGAGCAGTACTTC. Protein product: CASSLSAGTGGYEQYF.

This clone was seen just once. The CDR3 loop reads CASSFRGNTEAFF. CDR3 coding DNA: TGTGCCAGCAGCTTTAGGGGGAACACTGAAGCTTTCTTT. The chain recombines TRBV11-3 with TRBJ1-1, with D possibly being TRBD1 (5 bases). Germline values: CDR1 SGHNT, CDR2 YENEEA. V was shortened by 3 bases and J by 1 base, with 6 bases between the two germline ends. This CDR3 has 13 residues.

The chain couples TRBV6-5 to TRBJ1-2; 9 bases are a match to TRBD1. The CDR3 sequence is 14 residues long. Germline CDR1 and CDR2: MNHEY and SVGAGI. Losses at the gene ends were 4 bases for V and 8 bases for J; bases not matched to a gene: 8. The DNA for the CDR3 is TGTGCCAGCAGTTCACAACAGGGGGCGGGAGGCTACACCTTC. Its translation is CASSSQQGAGGYTF.

This sequence joins TRBV9 and TRBJ2-1, with 11 bases lining up with TRBD2. The CDR3 consists of 17 residues. Germline V CDR1 and CDR2: SGDLS, YYNGEE. V was clipped by 4 bases and J by 2 bases; unmatched bases: 8. CDR3 residues: CASSLVAGGLPYNEQFF. The DNA of the CDR3 is TGTGCCAGCAGCCTCGTAGCGGGGGGGTTGCCCTACAATGAGCAGTTCTTC. The complete variable domain, with remaining parts taken from reference TRBV9 and TRBJ2-1, reads DSGVTQTPKHLITATGQRVTLRCSPRSGDLSVYWYQQSLDQGLQFLIQYYNGEERAKGNILERFSAQQFPDLHSELNLSSLELGDSALYFCASSLVAGGLPYNEQFFGPGTRLTVL.

This chain links TRBV12-3 or TRBV12-4 with TRBJ2-3, with 7 nucleotides matching TRBD2. This CDR3 has 12 amino acids. V shed 5 bases and J 4 bases; nucleotides not matched to a gene: 0. The CDR3, as DNA: TGTGCCAGCAGTCGGGGGGCAGATACGCAGTATTTT. Its translation is CASSRGADTQYF.

This sequence joins TRBV4-1 and TRBJ2-7; D unresolved. Trimming took off 0 bases at V and 6 bases at J, with 15 bases between the two ends. CDR1 is MGHRA and CDR2 is YSYEKL in the germline V gene. The CDR3 consists of 15 residues. The chain's CDR3 is CASSQENLVPGEQYF. The CDR3 DNA is TGCGCCAGCAGCCAAGAGAACCTCGTCCCGGGCGAGCAGTACTTC.

The chain recombines TRBV4-3 with TRBJ1-1, with D uncertain. Trimming pared 0 bases from V and 3 bases from J, leaving 8 bases between. Per the germline V gene, CDR1 is LGHNA and CDR2 is YSLEER. CDR3 length: 14 residues. The CDR3 sequence is CASSQEVLDTEAFF. CDR3 sequence (DNA): TGCGCCAGCAGCCAAGAGGTTCTAGACACTGAAGCTTTCTTT.

V and J are TRBV6-6 and TRBJ1-1; TRBD1 is a possible D gene (6 bases). Trimming took off 11 bases at V and 4 bases at J, with 17 bases between the two ends. Germline V gene sequence: CDR1 MNHNY, CDR2 SVGAGI (reference sequence). CDR3 length: 13 amino acids. The CDR3 reads CAPKGGAPTEAFF. CDR3 DNA: TGTGCCCCCAAGGGGGGGGCACCCACTGAAGCTTTCTTT.

This chain links TRBV6-2 or TRBV6-3 with TRBJ2-2, with a weak D call TRBD1 (6 bases). V shed 2 bases and J shed 2 bases, with 12 bases lying between them. Germline V lookup: CDR1 MNHEY, CDR2 SVGEGT. CDR3 size: 16 residues. The CDR3 coding sequence is TGTGCCAGCAGTTACACCTGGACAGTTAACACCGGGGAGCTGTTTTTT. Translation gives CASSYTWTVNTGELFF.

The chain couples TRBV5-1 to TRBJ1-2; possibly TRBD1 for D (6 bases). Trimming removed 1 base from V and 3 bases from J, with 13 bases in between. The CDR3 is made up of 15 amino acids. Germline-derived CDR1 and CDR2 are SGHRS and YFSETQ. The CDR3 sequence is CASSLSTGTHYGYTF. For the CDR3, the DNA is TGCGCCAGCAGCTTGAGTACAGGGACCCACTATGGCTACACCTTC.

This chain links TRBV29-1 with TRBJ1-4; 8 positions agree with TRBD1. The V segment lost 1 base and the J segment 7 bases; nucleotides outside the gene matches: 5. Germline CDR1 SQVTM, CDR2 ANQGSEA. The CDR3 contains 14 residues. CDR3 sequence: CSVEVATGGEKLFF. The CDR3 DNA sequence: TGCAGCGTTGAAGTCGCCACAGGGGGTGAAAAACTGTTTTTT. Together with reference TRBV29-1 and TRBJ1-4, the CDR3 gives the full variable domain: SAVISQKPSRDICQRGTSLTIQCQVDSQVTMMFWYRQQPGQSLTLIATANQGSEATYESGFVIDKFPISRPNLTFSTLTVSNMSPEDSSIYLCSVEVATGGEKLFFGSGTQLSVL.